This T cell receptor beta chain is drawn from a study of T cells in tuberculosis (dated by TCRdb to 2017 to 2018). Describing the broader study: To characterize T cells specific for the mycobacterial lipid antigen glucose monomycolate (GMM), the study used CD1B tetramers together with high-throughput TCR immunosequencing. In a South African clinical cohort, IGRA-negative adolescents, IGRA-positive adolescents with latent tuberculosis and adults with active tuberculosis were compared, with ten people in each group. General study outcomes and caveats: A classifier using the diverse GMM-specific repertoire reached 87% accuracy (AUROC 0.9 to 0.95), compared with approximately 70% accuracy using GEM motif frequencies. Active tuberculosis TCR-alpha repertoires showed smaller mean NN-distances to GMM-specific TCRs than IGRA-negative controls, suggesting clonal expansion of these TCRs. Smaller NN-distances were partly driven by shorter CDR3-alpha lengths in active tuberculosis patients, and statistical significance was not reached for the TCR-beta difference. Clinical samples were selected based on which cryopreserved specimens were available, and the active tuberculosis cases were adults whereas the controls were adolescents.

For this clone: The target of this receptor is not known. Per-base quality was not reported, and no clone a single base away is much larger than it.

TCR libraries were generated with the immunoSEQ multiplex PCR assay, using TCR-beta and/or TCR-alpha/delta assays for each sample. The amplified TCR libraries were sequenced using the Illumina high-throughput platform. Regarding the original processing steps: Clustering and dimensionality reduction relied on pairwise TCRdist distances among GMM-specific receptors from T cells that were either sorted ex vivo or expanded in vitro. The score assigned to each clinical repertoire was mean NN-distance, meaning the average TCRdist to the nearest 10% of tetramer-positive reference sequences. GEM TCR motif frequency was calculated as the fraction of unique TCRs that matched known GEM sequences by V/J usage and CDR3 length. Linear discriminant analysis with leave-one-out cross-validation, implemented in scikit-learn, was used to classify active tuberculosis. What TCRdb holds here is the immuneACCESS table cut down to in-frame rearrangements. Part of the clones is not present; checked against another copy, under half of the missing clones reflect an unresolved V gene, and the others are unexplained. Clone size and the V and J calls come from that table; the DNA yielded D and trimming. In all, the sample holds approximately 28,000 clones, and approximately 95% of those were seen once. The leading ten clones occupy less than 5.5% of the sample.

Counted from cysteine to phenylalanine, this CDR3 has 16 amino acids. Of the read, only the CDR3 DNA is kept; its 48 bases are in frame from base 1. V lost 4 bases and J lost 7 bases, and the count of bases not matched to a germline gene is 17. CDR1 and CDR2 were assigned from the germline V gene as SGHRS and YFSETQ. At study entry, adolescents were screened for latent tuberculosis infection by tuberculin skin test and QuantiFERON-TB GOLD In-Tube IGRA. Immunosequencing was performed on unsorted cryopreserved PBMC, with 95,000 to 100,000 T cells per clinical donor covered on average. Eleven high schools in the Worcester region of the Western Cape, South Africa, served as enrollment sites for adolescents aged 12 to 18 years. Some ten M. tuberculosis-infected adolescents and roughly ten uninfected adolescents, matched for age and sex, were selected. PBMC from adolescents were isolated by density centrifugation from freshly drawn heparinized blood and were then cryopreserved.

Material: PBMCs. The chain couples TRBV5-1 to TRBJ2-7; 7 nucleotides in the junction match TRBD2. The sequence derives from a donor aged 10-29 years with latent tuberculosis or without tuberculosis infection. The CDR3 corresponds to CASSPGGLAVGGEQYF. The DNA is as follows: TGCGCCAGCAGCCCAGGAGGGCTAGCGGTGGGAGGGGAGCAGTACTTC.